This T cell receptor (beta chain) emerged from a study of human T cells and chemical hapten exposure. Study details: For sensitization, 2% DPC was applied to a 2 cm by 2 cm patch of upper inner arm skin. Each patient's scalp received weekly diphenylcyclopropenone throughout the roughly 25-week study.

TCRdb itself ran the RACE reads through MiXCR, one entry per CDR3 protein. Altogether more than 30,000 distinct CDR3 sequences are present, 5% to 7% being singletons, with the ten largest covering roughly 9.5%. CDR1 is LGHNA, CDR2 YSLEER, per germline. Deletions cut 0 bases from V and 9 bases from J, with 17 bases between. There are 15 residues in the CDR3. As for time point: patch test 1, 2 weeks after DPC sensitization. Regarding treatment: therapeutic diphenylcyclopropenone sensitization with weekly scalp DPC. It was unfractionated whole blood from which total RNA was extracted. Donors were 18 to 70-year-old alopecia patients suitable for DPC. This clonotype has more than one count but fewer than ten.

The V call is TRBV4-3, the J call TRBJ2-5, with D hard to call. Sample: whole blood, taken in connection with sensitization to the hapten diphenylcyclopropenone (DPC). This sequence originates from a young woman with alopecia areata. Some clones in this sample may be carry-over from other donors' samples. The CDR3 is CASSQDHSTKRAQYF. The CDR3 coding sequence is TGCGCCAGCAGCCAAGATCACAGTACAAAAAGAGCCCAGTACTTC.